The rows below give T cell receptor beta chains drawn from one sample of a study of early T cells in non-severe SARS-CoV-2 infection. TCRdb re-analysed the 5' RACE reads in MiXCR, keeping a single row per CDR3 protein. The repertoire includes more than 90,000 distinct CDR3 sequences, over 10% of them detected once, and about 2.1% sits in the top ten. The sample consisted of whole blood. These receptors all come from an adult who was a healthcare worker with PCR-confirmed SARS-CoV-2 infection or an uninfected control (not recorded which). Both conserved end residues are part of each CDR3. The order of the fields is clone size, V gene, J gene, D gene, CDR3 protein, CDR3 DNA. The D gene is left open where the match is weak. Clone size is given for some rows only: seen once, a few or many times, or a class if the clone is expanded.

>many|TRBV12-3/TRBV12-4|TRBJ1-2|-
CASSPRGRTNYGYTF
TGTGCCAGCAGCCCTCGGGGCCGAACTAACTATGGCTACACCTTC
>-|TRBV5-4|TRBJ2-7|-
CASSLAGRSYEQYF
TGTGCCAGCAGCTTGGCAGGACGGTCCTACGAGCAGTACTTC
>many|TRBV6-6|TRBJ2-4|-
CASSYGLAKNIQYF
TGTGCCAGCAGTTACGGACTAGCCAAAAACATTCAGTACTTC
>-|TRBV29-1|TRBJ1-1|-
CSVERGTNTEAFF
TGCAGCGTTGAGAGGGGGACAAACACTGAAGCTTTCTTT
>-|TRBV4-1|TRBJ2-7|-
CASSQERAGSSYEQYF
TGCGCCAGCAGCCAAGAAAGGGCAGGGAGCTCCTACGAGCAGTACTTC
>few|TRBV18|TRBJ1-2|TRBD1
CASSPTGDYGYTF
TGTGCCAGCTCACCAACAGGGGACTATGGCTACACCTTC
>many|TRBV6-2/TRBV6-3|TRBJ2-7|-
CASRPGHNYEQYF
TGTGCCAGCAGACCGGGACACAATTACGAGCAGTACTTC
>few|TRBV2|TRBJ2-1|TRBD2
CAGSGGGGEQFF
TGTGCCGGAAGCGGGGGTGGTGGCGAGCAGTTCTTC
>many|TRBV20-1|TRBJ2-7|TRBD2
CSAIGLAGSYEQYF
TGCAGTGCCATCGGACTAGCGGGGTCCTACGAGCAGTACTTC
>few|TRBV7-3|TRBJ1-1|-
CASSLQGGSRATEAFF
TGTGCCAGCAGCTTACAGGGCGGCTCGAGGGCCACTGAAGCTTTCTTT
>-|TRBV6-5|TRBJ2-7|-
CASEGAYEQYF
TGTGCCAGCGAGGGAGCCTACGAGCAGTACTTC
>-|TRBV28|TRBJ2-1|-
CASSTLFQGPRFF
TGTGCCAGCAGTACCCTTTTTCAGGGGCCAAGGTTCTTC
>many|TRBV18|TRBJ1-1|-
CASSRLTRGTNTEAFF
TGTGCCAGCTCACGGCTTACCCGGGGAACGAACACTGAAGCTTTCTTT
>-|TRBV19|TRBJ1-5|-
CASSMWVDNSNQPQHF
TGTGCCAGTAGTATGTGGGTAGACAATAGCAATCAGCCCCAGCATTTT
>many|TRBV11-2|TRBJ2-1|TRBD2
CASSLVTSGGNEQFF
TGTGCCAGCAGCTTAGTTACTAGCGGGGGAAATGAGCAGTTCTTC
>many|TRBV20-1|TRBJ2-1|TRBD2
CSARVASGGQNYNEQFF
TGCAGTGCTAGAGTGGCTAGCGGGGGACAGAACTACAATGAGCAGTTCTTC
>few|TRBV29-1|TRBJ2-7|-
CSVVVRAEQYF
TGCAGCGTTGTGGTTAGGGCCGAGCAGTACTTC
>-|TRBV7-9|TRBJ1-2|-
CASSLENWRSHGYTF
TGTGCCAGCAGCTTAGAAAATTGGCGTTCTCATGGCTACACCTTC
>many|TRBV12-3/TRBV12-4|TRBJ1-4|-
CASSSRGRGEKLFF
TGTGCCAGCAGTTCCAGGGGCAGGGGCGAAAAACTGTTTTTT
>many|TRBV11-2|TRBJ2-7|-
CASSFSRQTTFYSNYEQYF
TGTGCCAGCAGCTTCTCCAGACAAACGACTTTTTATTCAAACTACGAGCAGTACTTC
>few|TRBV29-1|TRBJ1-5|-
CSAGQYNQPQHF
TGCAGCGCCGGACAGTACAATCAGCCCCAGCATTTT
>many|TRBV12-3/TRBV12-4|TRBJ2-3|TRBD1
CASSGQGTTDTQYF
TGTGCCAGCAGTGGACAGGGAACCACAGATACGCAGTATTTT
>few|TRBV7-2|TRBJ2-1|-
CASSALVSEQFF
TGTGCCAGCAGCGCTTTAGTATCAGAGCAGTTCTTC
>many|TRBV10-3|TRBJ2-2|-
CAIRTGTLNTGELFF
TGTGCCATCAGAACCGGGACGTTGAACACCGGGGAGCTGTTTTTT
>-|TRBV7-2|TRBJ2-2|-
CASSLQINTGELFF
TGTGCCAGCAGCTTACAGATAAACACCGGGGAGCTGTTTTTT
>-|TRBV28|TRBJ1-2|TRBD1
CASRPGQGRDGYTF
TGTGCCAGCAGACCCGGACAGGGAAGGGATGGCTACACCTTC
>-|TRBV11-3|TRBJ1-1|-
CASSLGQPNTEAFF
TGTGCCAGCAGCTTAGGGCAGCCGAACACTGAAGCTTTCTTT
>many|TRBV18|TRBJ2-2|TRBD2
CASSPRKLAGPTWTGELFF
TGTGCCAGCTCGCCACGAAAACTAGCGGGGCCAACTTGGACCGGGGAGCTGTTTTTT
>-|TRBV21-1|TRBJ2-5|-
CASRAHRVLKTQYF
TGTGCCAGCAGAGCACACAGGGTTTTAAAGACCCAGTACTTC
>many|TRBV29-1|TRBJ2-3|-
CSVEARDPVADTQYF
TGCAGCGTTGAAGCACGGGACCCCGTAGCAGATACGCAGTATTTT
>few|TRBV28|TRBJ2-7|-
CASSPLTGTGFYEQYF
TGTGCCAGCAGTCCTCTTACCGGGACCGGGTTCTACGAGCAGTACTTC
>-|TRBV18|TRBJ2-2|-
CVSSPEGHGELFF
TGTGTCAGCTCACCAGAGGGACACGGGGAGCTGTTTTTT
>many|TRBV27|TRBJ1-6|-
CASSFFGSPLHF
TGTGCCAGCAGTTTCTTCGGATCACCCCTCCACTTT
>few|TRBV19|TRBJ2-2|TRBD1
CASSIKGQGATGELFF
TGTGCCAGTAGTATAAAAGGGCAGGGGGCGACCGGGGAGCTGTTTTTT
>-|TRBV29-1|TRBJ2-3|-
CSDTGGFTDTQYF
TGCAGCGACACGGGGGGCTTCACAGATACGCAGTATTTT
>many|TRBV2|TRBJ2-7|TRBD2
CASREGLAYEQYF
TGTGCCAGCAGGGAGGGACTAGCGTACGAGCAGTACTTC
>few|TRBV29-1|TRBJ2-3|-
CSVETGTSTDTQYF
TGCAGCGTTGAGACAGGTACAAGCACAGATACGCAGTATTTT
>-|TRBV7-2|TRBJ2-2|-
CASSLDAAGIGELFF
TGTGCCAGCAGCTTAGACGCGGCTGGGATCGGGGAGCTGTTTTTT